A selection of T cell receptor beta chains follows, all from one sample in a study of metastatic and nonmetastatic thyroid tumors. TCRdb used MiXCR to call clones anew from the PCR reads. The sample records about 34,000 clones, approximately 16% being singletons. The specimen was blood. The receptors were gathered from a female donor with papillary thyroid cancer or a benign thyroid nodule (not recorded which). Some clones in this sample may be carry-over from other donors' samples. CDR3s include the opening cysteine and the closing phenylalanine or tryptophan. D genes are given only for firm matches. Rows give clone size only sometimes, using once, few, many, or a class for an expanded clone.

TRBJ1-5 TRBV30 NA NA TGTGCCTGGAATTTGGGGAATCACCCCGACCATTTT CAWNLGNHPDHF
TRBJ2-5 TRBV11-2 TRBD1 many TGTGCCAGCAGGTCCATTACGGACAGGGGTAACCAAGAGACCCAGTACTTC CASRSITDRGNQETQYF
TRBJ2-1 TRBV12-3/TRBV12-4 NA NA TGTGCCAGCCGTTTCGGGGCGGGACCATGGGGGAGAAATGAGCAGTTCTTC CASRFGAGPWGRNEQFF
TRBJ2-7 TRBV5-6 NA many TGTGCCAGCAGCTTGGGCGGGACTTATACTTCCTACGAGCAGTACTTC CASSLGGTYTSYEQYF
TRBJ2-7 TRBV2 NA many TGTGCCAGCAGGGATTTAGCCTACGAGCAGTACTTC CASRDLAYEQYF
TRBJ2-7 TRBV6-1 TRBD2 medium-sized TGTGCCAGCAGTGAAGCGCAACTAGCGGTGTCCTACGAGCAGTACTTC CASSEAQLAVSYEQYF
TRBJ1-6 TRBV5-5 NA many TGTGCCAGCAGCTTGTCTTATAACTCACCCCTCCACTTT CASSLSYNSPLHF
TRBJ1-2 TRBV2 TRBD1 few TGTGCCAGCAGTGACGACAGGGGAAAAGGTCTAAACTATGGCTACACCTTC CASSDDRGKGLNYGYTF
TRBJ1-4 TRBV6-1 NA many TGTGCCAGCAGTCCCGGGGGCTCCCTGATGATTAATGAAAAACTGTTTTTT CASSPGGSLMINEKLFF
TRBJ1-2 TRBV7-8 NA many TGTGCCAGCAGCTTAGCGGATGAAGGGGCGCGATATGGCTACACCTTC CASSLADEGARYGYTF
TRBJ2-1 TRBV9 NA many TGTGCCAGCAGCTCATGGGGGAGTGGTTACAATGAGCAGTTCTTC CASSSWGSGYNEQFF
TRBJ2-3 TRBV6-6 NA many TGTGCCAGCAGTTACGAGGATACGCAGTATTTT CASSYEDTQYF
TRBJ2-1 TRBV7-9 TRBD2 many TGTGCCAGCAGCTTAGGACTAGCGGATGACAATGAGCAGTTCTTC CASSLGLADDNEQFF
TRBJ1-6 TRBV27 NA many TGTGCCAGCAGTTTATGGGGGACCTCCTATAATTCACCCCTCCACTTT CASSLWGTSYNSPLHF
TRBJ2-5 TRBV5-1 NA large TGCGCCAGCAGGTCTCAGGGATCGTGGGAGACCCAGTACTTC CASRSQGSWETQYF
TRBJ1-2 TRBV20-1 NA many TGCAGTGCTTTCGGACAGTCCTATGGCTACACCTTC CSAFGQSYGYTF
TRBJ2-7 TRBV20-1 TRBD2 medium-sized TGCAGTGCTAACTGGCGGGAGGGCCGGAACGAGCAGTACTTC CSANWREGRNEQYF
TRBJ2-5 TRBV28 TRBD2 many TGTGCCAGCAGTTTACGGACTAGCGGGGCCGGAACCTTCCAAGAGACCCAGTACTTC CASSLRTSGAGTFQETQYF
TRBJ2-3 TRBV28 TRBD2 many TGTGCCAGCAGTTTTAGCGGGGGGGGAGATACGCAGTATTTT CASSFSGGGDTQYF
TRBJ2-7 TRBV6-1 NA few TGTGCCAGCAGTGTGTCCCTCGACAGTGGACTCTACGAGCAGTACTTC CASSVSLDSGLYEQYF
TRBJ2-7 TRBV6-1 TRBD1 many TGTGCCAGCAGCCGGGACAGGGGGCTTTACGAGCAGTACTTC CASSRDRGLYEQYF
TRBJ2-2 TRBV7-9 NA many TGTGCCAGCAGCCGACAAACGAACACCGGGGAGCTGTTTTTT CASSRQTNTGELFF
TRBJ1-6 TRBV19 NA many TGTGCCAGTAGTATGATGTCGGGGACGCGTTCACCCCTCCACTTT CASSMMSGTRSPLHF
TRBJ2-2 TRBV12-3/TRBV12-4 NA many TGTGCCAGCAGTCCCCGGGCCCCCCCCGGGGAGCTGTTTTTT CASSPRAPPGELFF
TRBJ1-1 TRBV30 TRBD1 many TGTGCCTGGAGGACAGGGGGCTGGCTCACTGAAGCTTTCTTT CAWRTGGWLTEAFF
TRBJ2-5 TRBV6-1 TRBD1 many TGTGCCAGCAGTCAGGGGGACAGCCATGAGACCCAGTACTTC CASSQGDSHETQYF
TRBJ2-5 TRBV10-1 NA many TGCGCCAGCAGTGAGCCCGGGCAGGAGACCCAGTACTTC CASSEPGQETQYF
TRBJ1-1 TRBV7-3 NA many TGTGCCAGCAGCCCAGTGGGGGACCCGACCACTGAAGCTTTCTTT CASSPVGDPTTEAFF
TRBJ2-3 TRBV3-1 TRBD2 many TGTGCCAGCAGCCCCATGGCGACTAGCGGGAATGAGTATTTT CASSPMATSGNEYF